This TCR beta chain was captured in a study of regulatory T cells in long-lasting Graves disease. Study-level points and caveats: Only a small sample size was used, which may have cut accuracy.

This clonotype was recorded a few times. Its antigen is currently unknown. Assembly of TCR beta libraries relied on iRepertoire HTBI primers together with Arm-PCR of CDR3 regions. TCRdb re-called the multiplex PCR reads through MiXCR, storing one row per CDR3 protein. Of hundreds of thousands of distinct CDR3 sequences in the sample, approximately 29% were seen once. The time point: persistent/refractory GD, antithyroid drugs over 5 years with positive TRAb. Generation of the TCR library employed RNA extracted from PBMCs. The patients were enrolled through endocrinology in Xi'an, China. The origin of this receptor is a female donor with Graves disease. Sequences were derived from peripheral blood mononuclear cells (PBMCs), sampled when the disease was refractory, from a patient treated with antithyroid drugs.

The CDR3 coding sequence is TGTGCCAGCTCACCTAGACAGGGGATAAACACTGAAGCTTTCTTT. Translated: CASSPRQGINTEAFF. The chain employs TRBV18 and TRBJ1-1, with TRBD1 matching over 8 bases. The CDR3 runs to 15 residues. The germline gives CDR1 KGHSH, CDR2 LQKENI. Trimming cost V 3 bases and J 2 bases; bases outside gene matches: 5.